The 6 T cell receptor beta chains given below trace back to one sample, sequenced in a study of identical twins' blood T cells (dated by TCRdb to about 2013). Library method: 5' RACE. The sequencer listed for this sample is Illumina Genome Analyzer IIx. TCRdb reprocessing: public reads trimmed at Q25 with fastp, clones called with MiXCR, in-frame beta chains kept. CDR3 protein sequences are deduplicated, and each keeps its most common genes and DNA. This sample holds 350,000 to 450,000 distinct CDR3 sequences; approximately 30% were observed only once. The leading ten clones occupy 6.1% of the sample. The sequencing input was PBMCs. The receptors here all came from a woman between 18 and 55 years old in good health.

V usage is TRBV25-1 and J usage is TRBJ1-1; 10 nucleotides match TRBD1. Germline loops: CDR1 MGHDK, CDR2 SYGVNS. The CDR3 has 15 amino acids. V trimming: 2 bases; J trimming: 6 bases; junction bases outside the gene matches: 6. The CDR3 bases are TGTGCCAGCAGTGAAACGGGACAGGGGTTGGCTGAAGCTTTCTTT. This sequence encodes CASSETGQGLAEAFF. The entire variable domain, with the rest obtained from reference TRBV25-1 and TRBJ1-1, is as follows: EADIYQTPRYLVIGTGKKITLECSQTMGHDKMYWYQQDPGMELHLIHYSYGVNSTEKGDLSSESTVSRIRTEHFPLTLESARPSHTSQYLCASSETGQGLAEAFFGQGTRLTVV.

The genes are TRBV7-9 and TRBJ1-4; D remains unclear. CDR3 size: 14 residues. Germline values: CDR1 SEHNR, CDR2 FQNEAQ (reference sequence). Trimming shortened V by 5 bases and J by 5 bases, and 12 bases separated the two germline ends. The CDR3 region is CASSIDRRNEKLFF. The CDR3 nucleotides read TGTGCCAGCAGCATCGACCGCCGGAATGAAAAACTGTTTTTT. Supplemented by reference TRBV7-9 and TRBJ1-4, the full variable domain reads DTGVSQNPRHKITKRGQNVTFRCDPISEHNRLYWYRQTLGQGPEFLTYFQNEAQLEKSRLLSDRFSAERPKGSFSTLEIQRTEQGDSAMYLCASSIDRRNEKLFFGSGTQLSVL.

V gene TRBV29-1 combines with J gene TRBJ2-1; 9 nucleotides match TRBD2. Trimming removed 2 bases from V and 11 bases from J; junction bases left unmatched: 4. In germline, CDR1 is SQVTM, CDR2 ANQGSEA. This CDR3 has 12 residues. The CDR3 nucleotides are TGCAGCGTTGAACTAGCGGGGTGGAAGCAGTTCTTC. Translated: CSVELAGWKQFF.

This rearrangement joins TRBV29-1 to TRBJ2-5; D is uncertain. Deletions cut 4 bases from V and 11 bases from J, with 17 bases between. This CDR3 spans 12 amino acids. CDR1 is SQVTM, CDR2 ANQGSEA, per germline. CDR3 nucleotides: TGCAGCGTTGGGACCTACCACAATGAGCAGTACTTC. It codes for CSVGTYHNEQYF.

The chain employs TRBV20-1 and TRBJ2-5, with D unresolved. The germline V gene encodes CDR1 DFQATT and CDR2 SNEGSKA (reference sequence). The CDR3 length is 13 residues. Trimming cost V 5 bases and J 2 bases, with 12 bases left between them. This chain's CDR3 is CSALGGRQETQYF. The CDR3 bases are TGCAGTGCTCTCGGCGGACGTCAAGAGACCCAGTACTTC.

This clonotype was counted many times. The genes are TRBV6-5 and TRBJ1-1, with D uncertain. The CDR3 loop spans 13 amino acids. Per the germline V gene, CDR1 is MNHEY and CDR2 is SVGAGI. Trimming left V 2 bases short and J 3 bases short, with 7 bases between. The CDR3 is CASSYAGDTEAFF. The CDR3 DNA reads TGTGCCAGCAGTTACGCGGGAGACACTGAAGCTTTCTTT.